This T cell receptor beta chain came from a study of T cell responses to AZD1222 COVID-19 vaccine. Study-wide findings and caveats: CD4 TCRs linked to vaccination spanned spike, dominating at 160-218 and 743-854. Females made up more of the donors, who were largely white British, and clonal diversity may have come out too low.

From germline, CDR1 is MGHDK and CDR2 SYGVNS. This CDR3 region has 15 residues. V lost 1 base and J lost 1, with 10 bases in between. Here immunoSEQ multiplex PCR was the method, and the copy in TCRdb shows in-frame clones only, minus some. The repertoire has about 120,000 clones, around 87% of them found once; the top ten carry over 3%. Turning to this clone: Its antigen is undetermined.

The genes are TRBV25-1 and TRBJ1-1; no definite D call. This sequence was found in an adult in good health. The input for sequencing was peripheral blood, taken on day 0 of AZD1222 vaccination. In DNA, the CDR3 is TGTGCCAGCAGTGAATGGGGAGGGCAGAACACTGAAGCTTTCTTT. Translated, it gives CASSEWGGQNTEAFF. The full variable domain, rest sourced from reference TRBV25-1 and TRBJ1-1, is EADIYQTPRYLVIGTGKKITLECSQTMGHDKMYWYQQDPGMELHLIHYSYGVNSTEKGDLSSESTVSRIRTEHFPLTLESARPSHTSQYLCASSEWGGQNTEAFFGQGTRLTVV.